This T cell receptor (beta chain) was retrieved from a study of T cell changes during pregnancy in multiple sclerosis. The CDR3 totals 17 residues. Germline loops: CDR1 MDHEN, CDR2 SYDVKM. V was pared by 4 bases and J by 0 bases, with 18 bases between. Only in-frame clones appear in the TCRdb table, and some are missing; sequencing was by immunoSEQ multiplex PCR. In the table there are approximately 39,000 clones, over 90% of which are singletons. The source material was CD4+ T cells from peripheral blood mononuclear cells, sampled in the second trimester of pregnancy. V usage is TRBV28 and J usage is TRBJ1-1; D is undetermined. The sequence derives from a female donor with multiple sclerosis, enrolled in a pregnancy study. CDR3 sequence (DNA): TGTGCCAGCAGTTCGGCCCTATTGGGCCCTATGAACACTGAAGCTTTCTTT. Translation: CASSSALLGPMNTEAFF.